Included here is one T cell receptor beta chain sequence, with context. In this sample, this clonotype turned up a few times. Its target antigen remains unknown. The input lacks base qualities; no much larger clone sits a single base away. These data come from a study of T cells in Graves' hyperthyroidism and ophthalmopathy (dated by TCRdb to the late 2010s). For the wider study: Peripheral blood was sampled at the time of initial diagnosis, prior to any treatment. TCR V-J signatures able to tell the groups apart were searched for in a discovery cohort of some 100 patients, of whom more than 40 had Graves' ophthalmopathy and roughly 58 had stable Graves' hyperthyroidism. Prospective prediction of ophthalmopathy was tested in an independent validation cohort consisting of 18 to 20 hyperthyroidism patients and approximately 16 patients who later progressed to ophthalmopathy. For training and testing, the roughly 97 patients in the discovery cohort were randomly divided in a 7:3 ratio. Thyroid tissue and blood T-cell repertoires from six or seven Graves' hyperthyroidism patients were also compared in the study. After blood sampling, hyperthyroidism patients were treated with methimazole at a starting dose of 30 mg daily, and ophthalmopathy patients were treated with high-dose intravenous methylprednisolone. The paper reports TCR Vbeta CDR3 sequencing of 130 to 150 peripheral blood samples: 43 ophthalmopathy, under 80 hyperthyroidism and approximately 17 progressor patients.

Stable Graves' hyperthyroidism was defined as no progression to ophthalmopathy during 18 months of follow-up. Hyperthyroidism patients were aged 18 to 65 years and newly diagnosed, with disease duration of less than 2 months. Any patient with an uncontrolled infection, another autoimmune disease, pregnancy or lactation was excluded. Diagnoses were established on the basis of clinical symptoms, serum thyroxine and TRAb, thyroid ultrasound, and orbital computed tomography. PBMCs were separated from 7.5 to 10 ml of fresh peripheral blood using Ficoll-Paque density gradient centrifugation. Total RNA was extracted with Trizol reagent, and quality was checked on an Agilent 2100 Bioanalyzer. The TCR beta CDR3 regions were amplified from the RNA transcripts. The TCR CDR3 was subjected to a first round of RT-PCR using the HTBI primer set and the Qiagen OneStep RT-PCR kit. A second multiplex PCR round built the libraries, followed by size selection and purification. Paired-end sequencing of the libraries was performed with 100 bp reads on an Illumina HiSeq2000. In the authors' own workflow: SOAPnuke was used to process the raw data, with reads discarded if the reads contained adapters or uncalled bases, had a mean Phred below 15, or lacked an exact constant-primer or identifier match. COPE v1.2.5 was used to merge the high-quality paired reads, and each unique nucleotide sequence was defined as a clonotype. MiTCR v1.1 was used to align the clonotypes against IMGT TRBV, TRBD and TRBJ reference segments. The analysis included only V-J combinations with a frequency above 0.0001, which together covered 99% to 99.2% of the repertoires. A TCS score was defined as the ratio between F50 (clonal expansion) and ExV (chaos), using BLOSUM62-based TCRdist between CDR3 peptides within each V-J. Welch's t-statistics and random forest reduced roughly 530 V-J features to about 12, which were used in a naive Bayes classifier (R e1071). TCRdb redid the processing of the public reads, applying fastp at Q25 and MiXCR, and retained in-frame beta chains. Every CDR3 protein is listed once, alongside the most common genes and DNA of its rows. These V and J calls are TCRdb output, not the study's own analysis. The sample profile shows 150,000 to 200,000 distinct CDR3 sequences; approximately 15% of them were found once. The ten largest clonotypes hold 25% to 35% of the sample.

What the authors observed across the whole study: Sample size was not statistically predetermined, and blinding of investigators to group allocation was not performed. Most expanded thyroid clonotypes (frequency above 0.001) were also detected in blood, a finding suggesting that blood repertoires may reflect thyroid immune responses. A 13 V-J signature model separated ophthalmopathy from stable hyperthyroidism, with 87.88% sensitivity and approximately 81% specificity in cross-validation and 80%/75% in testing. In validation, progression to ophthalmopathy was predicted by the model with 65% to 71% sensitivity and 72% to 85% specificity, a median of about 6.8 months before onset.

This TCR derives from a woman aged 50 to 60 with Graves' hyperthyroidism. The sample comprised blood.

The CDR3 amino acid sequence is: CASSSGTGSFHRDTQYF. The DNA reads TGTGCCAGCAGCTCCGGGACAGGGTCGTTTCATCGAGATACGCAGTATTTT. The sequence joins TRBV5-5 to TRBJ2-3, with 9 bases in between that match TRBD1. The CDR3 starts with the cysteine, ends with the phenylalanine, and has 17 residues. The CDR3 DNA has 51 bases and is translated from base 1. The germline V gene (reference sequence) specifies SGHKS as CDR1 and YYEKEE as CDR2. At the junction V is shortened by 3 bases and J by 5 bases; bases outside the gene matches: 13.